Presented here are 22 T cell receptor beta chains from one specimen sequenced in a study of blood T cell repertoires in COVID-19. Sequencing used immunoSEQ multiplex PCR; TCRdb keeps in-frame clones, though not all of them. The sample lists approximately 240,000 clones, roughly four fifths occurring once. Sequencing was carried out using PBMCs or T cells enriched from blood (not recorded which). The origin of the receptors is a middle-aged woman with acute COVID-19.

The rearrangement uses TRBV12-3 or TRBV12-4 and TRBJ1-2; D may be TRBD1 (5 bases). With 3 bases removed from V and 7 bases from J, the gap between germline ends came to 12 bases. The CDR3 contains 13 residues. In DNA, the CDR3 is TGTGCCAGCAGTTTGGACACCTTGTCTGGCTACACCTTC. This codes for CASSLDTLSGYTF.

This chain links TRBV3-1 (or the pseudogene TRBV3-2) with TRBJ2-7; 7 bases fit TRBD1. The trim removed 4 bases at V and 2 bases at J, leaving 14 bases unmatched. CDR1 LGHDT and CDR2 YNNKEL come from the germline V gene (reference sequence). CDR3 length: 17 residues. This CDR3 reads CASSRGNRGRFTYEQYF. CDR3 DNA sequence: TGTGCCAGCAGCCGAGGGAACAGGGGCCGATTTACCTACGAGCAGTACTTC.

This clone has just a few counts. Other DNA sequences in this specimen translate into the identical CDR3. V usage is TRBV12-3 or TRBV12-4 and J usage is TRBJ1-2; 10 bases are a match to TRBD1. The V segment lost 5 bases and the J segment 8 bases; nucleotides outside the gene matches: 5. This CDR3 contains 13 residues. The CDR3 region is CASSPGTGVGYTF. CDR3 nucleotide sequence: TGTGCCAGCAGTCCCGGGACAGGGGTAGGCTACACCTTC.

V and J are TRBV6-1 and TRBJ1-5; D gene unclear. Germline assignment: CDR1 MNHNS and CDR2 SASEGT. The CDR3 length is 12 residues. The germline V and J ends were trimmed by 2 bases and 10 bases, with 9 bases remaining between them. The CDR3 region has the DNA TGTGCCAGCAGTGAAAGAGGAAGACCCCAGCATTTT. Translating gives CASSERGRPQHF.

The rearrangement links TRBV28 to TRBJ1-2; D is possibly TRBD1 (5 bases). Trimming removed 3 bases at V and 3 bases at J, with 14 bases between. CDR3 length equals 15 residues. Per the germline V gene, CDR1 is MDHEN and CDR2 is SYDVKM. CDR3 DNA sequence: TGTGCCAGCAGTTTCCGGGCAGGGCCAGACTATGGCTACACCTTC. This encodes CASSFRAGPDYGYTF.

This chain's CDR3 is CASSLVAGGSTDTQYF. Written as DNA, the CDR3 is TGTGCCAGCAGCTTAGTTGCGGGGGGTAGCACAGATACGCAGTATTTT. V is TRBV7-3 and J is TRBJ2-3, with TRBD2 matching 8 bases. The trim removed 2 bases at V and 0 bases at J, leaving 4 bases unmatched. Germline V gene sequence: CDR1 SGHTA, CDR2 FQGTGA. This CDR3 has 16 amino acids.

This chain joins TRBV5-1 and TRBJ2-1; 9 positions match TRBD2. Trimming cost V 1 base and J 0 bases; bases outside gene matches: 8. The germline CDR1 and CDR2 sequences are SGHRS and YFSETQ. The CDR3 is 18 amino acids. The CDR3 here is CASSLNPSGASSYNEQFF. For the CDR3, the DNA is TGCGCCAGCAGCTTGAATCCTAGCGGGGCTAGCTCCTACAATGAGCAGTTCTTC.

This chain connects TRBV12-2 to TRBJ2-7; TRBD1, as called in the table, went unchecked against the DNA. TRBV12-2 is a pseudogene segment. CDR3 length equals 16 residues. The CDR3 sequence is CASRLVEGQGLHEQYF. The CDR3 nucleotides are TGTGCAAGTCGCTTAGTAGAGGGACAGGGCCTCCACGAGCAGTACTTC.

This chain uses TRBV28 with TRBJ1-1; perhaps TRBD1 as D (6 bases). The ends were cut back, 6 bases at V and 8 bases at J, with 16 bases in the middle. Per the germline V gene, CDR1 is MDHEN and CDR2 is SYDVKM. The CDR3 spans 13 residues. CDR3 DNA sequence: TGTGCCAGCAGAACGACACAGGGCAGGGAAGCTTTCTTT. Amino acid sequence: CASRTTQGREAFF.

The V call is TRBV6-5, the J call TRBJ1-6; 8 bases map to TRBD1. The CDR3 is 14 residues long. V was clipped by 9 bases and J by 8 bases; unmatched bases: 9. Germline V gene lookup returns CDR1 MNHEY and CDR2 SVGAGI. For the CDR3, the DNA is TGTGCCAGTGGACAGGGAATTAAGGATTCACCCCTCCACTTT. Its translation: CASGQGIKDSPLHF.

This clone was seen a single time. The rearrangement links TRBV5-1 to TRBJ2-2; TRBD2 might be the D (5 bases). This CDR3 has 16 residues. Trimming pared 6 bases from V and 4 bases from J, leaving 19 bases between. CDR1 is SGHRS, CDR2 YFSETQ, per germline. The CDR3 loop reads CASMGFGAEGTGELFF. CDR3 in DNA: TGCGCCAGCATGGGGTTCGGAGCCGAGGGCACCGGGGAGCTGTTTTTT.

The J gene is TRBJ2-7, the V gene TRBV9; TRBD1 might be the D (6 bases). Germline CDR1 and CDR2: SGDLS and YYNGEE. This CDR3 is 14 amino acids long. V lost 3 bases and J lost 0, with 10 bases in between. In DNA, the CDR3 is TGTGCCAGCAGCGCACAGGGATCCTCCTACGAGCAGTACTTC. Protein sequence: CASSAQGSSYEQYF.

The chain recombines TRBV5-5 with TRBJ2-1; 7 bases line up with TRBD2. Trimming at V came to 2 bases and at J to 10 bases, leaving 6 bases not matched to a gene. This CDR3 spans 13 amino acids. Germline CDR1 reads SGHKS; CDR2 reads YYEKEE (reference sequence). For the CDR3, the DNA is TGTGCCAGCAGCTTCCGCGGGGGAGGGGAGCAGTTCTTC. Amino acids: CASSFRGGGEQFF.

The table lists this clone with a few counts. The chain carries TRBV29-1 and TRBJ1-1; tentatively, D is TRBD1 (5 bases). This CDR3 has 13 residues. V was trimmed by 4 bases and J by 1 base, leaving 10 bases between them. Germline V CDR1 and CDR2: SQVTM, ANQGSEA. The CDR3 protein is CSVAQGSNTEAFF. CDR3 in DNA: TGCAGCGTTGCCCAGGGATCGAACACTGAAGCTTTCTTT.

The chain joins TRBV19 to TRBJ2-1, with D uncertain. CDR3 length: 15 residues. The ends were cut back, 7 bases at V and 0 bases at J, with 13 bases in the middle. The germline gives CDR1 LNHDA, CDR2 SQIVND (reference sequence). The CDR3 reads CASKDGLNSYNEQFF. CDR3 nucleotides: TGTGCCAGTAAAGACGGGTTAAACTCCTACAATGAGCAGTTCTTC. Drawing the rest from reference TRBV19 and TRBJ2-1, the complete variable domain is DGGITQSPKYLFRKEGQNVTLSCEQNLNHDAMYWYRQDPGQGLRLIYYSQIVNDFQKGDIAEGYSVSREKKESFPLTVTSAQKNPTAFYLCASKDGLNSYNEQFFGPGTRLTVL.

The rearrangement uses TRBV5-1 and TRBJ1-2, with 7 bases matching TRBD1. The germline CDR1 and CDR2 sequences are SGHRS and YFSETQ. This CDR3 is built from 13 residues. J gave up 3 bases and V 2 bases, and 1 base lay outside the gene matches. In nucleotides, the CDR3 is TGCGCCAGCAGCTTCGACAGGGACTATGGCTACACCTTC. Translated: CASSFDRDYGYTF.

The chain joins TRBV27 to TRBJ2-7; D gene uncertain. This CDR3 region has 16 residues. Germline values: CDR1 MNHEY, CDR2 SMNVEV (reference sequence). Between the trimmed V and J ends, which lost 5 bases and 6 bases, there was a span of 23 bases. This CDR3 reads CASSTRGGPSFGEQYF. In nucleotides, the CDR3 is TGTGCCAGCAGTACTCGCGGCGGCCCTTCCTTCGGCGAGCAGTACTTC.

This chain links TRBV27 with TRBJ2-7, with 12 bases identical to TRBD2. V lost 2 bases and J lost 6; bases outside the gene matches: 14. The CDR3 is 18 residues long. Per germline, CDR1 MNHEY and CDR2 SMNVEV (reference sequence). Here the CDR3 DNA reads TGTGCCAGCAGTTTACTAGCGGGGGGGCCGGTTAGCTTGTCCGAGCAGTACTTC. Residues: CASSLLAGGPVSLSEQYF.

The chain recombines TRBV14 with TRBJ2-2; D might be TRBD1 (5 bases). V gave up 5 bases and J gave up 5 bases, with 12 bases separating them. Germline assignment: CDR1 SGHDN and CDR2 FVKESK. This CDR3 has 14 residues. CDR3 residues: CASSSRGRTGELFF. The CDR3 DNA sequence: TGTGCCAGCAGCTCAAGGGGCAGGACCGGGGAGCTGTTTTTT.

The CDR3 spells CASSAGLATDTQYF. As DNA, the CDR3 is TGCGCCAGCAGCGCTGGACTGGCCACAGATACGCAGTATTTT. The chain joins TRBV5-1 to TRBJ2-3, with TRBD2 as a possible D gene (5 bases). Germline V gene lookup returns CDR1 SGHRS and CDR2 YFSETQ. V gave up 4 bases and J gave up 2 bases, with 11 bases separating them. This CDR3 has 14 amino acids.

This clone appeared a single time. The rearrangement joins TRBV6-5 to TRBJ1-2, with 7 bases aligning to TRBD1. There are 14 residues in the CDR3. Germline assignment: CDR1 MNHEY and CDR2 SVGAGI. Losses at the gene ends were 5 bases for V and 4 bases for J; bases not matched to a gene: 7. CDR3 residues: CASSPTGTAYGYTF. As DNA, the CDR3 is TGTGCCAGCAGTCCCACCGGGACAGCCTATGGCTACACCTTC.

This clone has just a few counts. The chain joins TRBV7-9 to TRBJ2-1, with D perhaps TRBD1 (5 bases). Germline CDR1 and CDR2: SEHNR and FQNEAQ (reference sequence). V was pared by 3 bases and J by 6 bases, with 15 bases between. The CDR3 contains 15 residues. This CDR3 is CASSFGQGSLNEQFF. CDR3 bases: TGTGCCAGCAGCTTCGGTCAGGGTTCCCTCAATGAGCAGTTCTTC.